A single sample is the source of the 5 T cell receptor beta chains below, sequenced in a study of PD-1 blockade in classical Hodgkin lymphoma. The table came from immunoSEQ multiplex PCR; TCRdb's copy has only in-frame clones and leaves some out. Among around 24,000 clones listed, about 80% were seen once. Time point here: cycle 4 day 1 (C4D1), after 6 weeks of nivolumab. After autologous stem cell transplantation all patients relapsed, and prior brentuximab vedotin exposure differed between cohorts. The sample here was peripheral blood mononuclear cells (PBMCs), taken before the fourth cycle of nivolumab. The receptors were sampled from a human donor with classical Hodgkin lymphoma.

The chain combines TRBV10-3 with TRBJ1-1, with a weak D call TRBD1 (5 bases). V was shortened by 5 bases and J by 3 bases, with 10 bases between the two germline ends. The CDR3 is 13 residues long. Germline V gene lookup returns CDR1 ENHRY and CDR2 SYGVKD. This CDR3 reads CAISLGEYTEAFF. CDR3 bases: TGTGCCATCAGTTTGGGGGAATACACTGAAGCTTTCTTT.

The CDR3 DNA reads as TGTGCCAGCACCCTGAACGGGGAAGGGGACACCGGGGAGCTGTTTTTT. Its protein is CASTLNGEGDTGELFF. J is TRBJ2-2 and V is TRBV2; D may correspond to TRBD1 or TRBD2 (5 bases each). The V end was cut by 7 bases, the J end by 3 bases, with 18 bases between. Germline V lookup: CDR1 SNHLY, CDR2 FYNNEI. CDR3 length equals 16 residues.

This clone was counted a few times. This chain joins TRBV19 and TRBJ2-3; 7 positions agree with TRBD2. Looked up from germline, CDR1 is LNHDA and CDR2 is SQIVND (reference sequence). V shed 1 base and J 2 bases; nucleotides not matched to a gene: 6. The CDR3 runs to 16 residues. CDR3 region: CASSIALAFSTDTQYF. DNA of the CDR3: TGTGCCAGTAGTATAGCACTAGCGTTCTCCACAGATACGCAGTATTTT.

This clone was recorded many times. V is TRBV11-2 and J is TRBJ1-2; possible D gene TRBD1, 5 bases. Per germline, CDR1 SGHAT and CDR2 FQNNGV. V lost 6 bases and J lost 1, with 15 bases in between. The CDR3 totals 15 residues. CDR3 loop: CASRDSGTDNYGYTF. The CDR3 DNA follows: TGTGCCAGCAGGGACTCAGGGACGGATAACTATGGCTACACCTTC.

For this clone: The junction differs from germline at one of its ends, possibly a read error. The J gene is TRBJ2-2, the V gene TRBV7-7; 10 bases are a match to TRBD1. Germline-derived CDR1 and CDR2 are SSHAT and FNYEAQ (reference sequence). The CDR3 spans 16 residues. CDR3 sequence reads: CASSSGQGPNTGELFF. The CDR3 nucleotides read TGTGCTAGCAGCTCGGGACAGGGGCCGAACACCGGGGAGCTGTTTTTT.